This T cell receptor (beta chain) was recorded in a study of blood T cell repertoires in COVID-19 (dated by TCRdb to the early 2020s). With respect to the entire study: The collaborator samples originated in the United States, Italy and Spain and spanned the acute and convalescent phases of COVID-19. The samples were drawn from the first 160 participants of the ongoing ImmuneRACE study and from over a thousand subjects provided by 6 global collaborators. The prospective study material was composed of cDNA or gDNA derived from T cells, B-cell-depleted T cells, or PBMCs. Deeply sampled blood TCRbeta repertoires from subjects exposed to, actively infected with, or recovered from COVID-19 were included in the dataset. Sample metadata almost always included a de-identified subject ID, COVID-19 status, age in years and sex. HLA class I and class II types, where available, came from metadata supplied by the sample provider rather than from assay-based typing. The repertoires were released in a freely available public database meant as a resource for research on the immune response to SARS-CoV-2.

Participants in the prospective study were aged about 18 to 95 years, lived in 20 to 30 United States geographic areas, and enrolled through a virtual design. To assign participants to cohorts, the prospective study relied on clinical history that participants themselves reported in a screening survey and a study questionnaire. Each participant in the prospective study had whole blood, serum and a nasopharyngeal or oropharyngeal swab collected by mobile phlebotomists. Additional blood draws and questionnaires over an approximately 2-month period could optionally be provided by prospective study participants. Blood samples from the prospective study were shipped frozen or at room temperature prior to DNA extraction. The germline V gene gives CDR1 as SGHTA and CDR2 as FQGNSA. V and J are truncated by 7 bases and 0 bases respectively, leaving an intervening sequence of 13 bases. CDR3 length: 15 amino acids, cysteine to phenylalanine. Here the CDR3 DNA is all that survives: 45 bases in frame from base 1.

With regard to this clone: Its target antigen remains unknown. No base qualities exist here, and no much larger clone lies one base off it.

The paper as a whole reports these results and caveats: The quantity of clinical and demographic metadata differed by source and by participant and was supplied without curation.

TCRbeta CDR3 regions were amplified from genomic DNA by means of the immunoSEQ Assay, a bias-controlled multiplex PCR. The study's own analysis went as follows. The number of nucleated cells in each sample was estimated by amplification of reference gene primers within the assay. Sequence reads were collapsed and filtered to measure the absolute abundance of every unique TCRbeta CDR3 rearrangement. For each sample, productive Simpson clonality was calculated as the square root of Simpson's diversity index over productive rearrangements. Here the immuneACCESS table is served through TCRdb, limited to in-frame sequences with V and J called. Missing clones are a known gap in these copies; in checked studies unresolved V genes cover under half, and the rest lacks a known reason. The V and J calls and clone size were taken over from that table, and D and trimming were inferred from the DNA. The sample yields a few hundred thousand clones; roughly 86% were counted once. The ten most abundant clones make up around a tenth of the sample.

The rearrangement combines TRBV7-2 with TRBJ2-1; the D gene is possibly TRBD2, with 5 bases matching. The receptor was derived from a man between 18 and 35 years old with acute COVID-19. Material: PBMCs or T cells enriched from blood (not recorded which). For the CDR3, the sequence is CASTLWESSYNEQFF. The bases are TGTGCCAGCACCCTTTGGGAGTCCTCCTACAATGAGCAGTTCTTC.